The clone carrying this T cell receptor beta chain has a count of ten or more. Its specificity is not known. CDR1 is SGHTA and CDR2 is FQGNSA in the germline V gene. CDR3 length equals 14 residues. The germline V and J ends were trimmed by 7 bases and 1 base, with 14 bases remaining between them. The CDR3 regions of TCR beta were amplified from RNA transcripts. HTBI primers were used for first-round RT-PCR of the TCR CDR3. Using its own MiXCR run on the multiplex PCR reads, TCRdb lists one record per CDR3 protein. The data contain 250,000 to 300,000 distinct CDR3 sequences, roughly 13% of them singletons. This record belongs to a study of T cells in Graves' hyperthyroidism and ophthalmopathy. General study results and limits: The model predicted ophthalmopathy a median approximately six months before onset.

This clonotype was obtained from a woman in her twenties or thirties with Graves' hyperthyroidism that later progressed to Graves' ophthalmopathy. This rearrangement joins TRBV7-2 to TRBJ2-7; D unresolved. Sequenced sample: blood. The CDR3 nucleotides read TGTGCCAGCACCCAGGCCCAGCTATCCTACGAGCAGTACTTC. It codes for CASTQAQLSYEQYF.